The T cell receptor (beta chain) under discussion was sequenced for a study of blood T cell repertoires in COVID-19 (dated by TCRdb to the early 2020s). Regarding the research as a whole: The collaborator samples originated in the United States, Italy and Spain and spanned the acute and convalescent phases of COVID-19. The material from the prospective study consisted of cDNA or gDNA derived from T cells, B-cell-depleted T cells, or PBMCs. Subjects who had been exposed to COVID-19, were actively infected with it, or had recovered from it provided the deeply sampled blood TCRbeta repertoires that made up the dataset. The repertoires were made available in a free public database intended to serve as a resource for research on the immune response to SARS-CoV-2. The samples were drawn from two sources: the first 160 participants of the ongoing ImmuneRACE study, and 1,200 or so subjects contributed by 6 global collaborators. Sample metadata almost always included a de-identified subject ID, COVID-19 status, age in years and sex. HLA class I and class II types, where available, came from metadata supplied by the sample provider rather than from assay-based typing.

V was cut back by 3 bases and J by 6 bases, leaving a gap of 15 bases between them. Per the germline V gene (reference sequence), LNHNV is the CDR1 and YYDKDF is the CDR2. From the cysteine through the phenylalanine, the CDR3 covers 16 amino acids. The entry retains the CDR3 DNA only, 48 bases that are in frame from base 1. Overall study outcomes, separate from this receptor: The amount of clinical and demographic metadata varied by source and participant and was provided uncurated.

A second Seattle source provided samples from volunteer blood donors who had recovered from COVID-19. Whole blood was collected in K2EDTA tubes by collaborating institutions according to the institutions' own protocols. For TCRbeta analysis, collaborator samples were shipped as frozen whole blood, as isolated PBMCs, or as DNA extracted from either sample type. To note about this clone: Its cognate antigen has yet to be identified. No clone much larger than this one lies a single base away; base qualities are absent.

The immunoSEQ Assay, a bias-controlled multiplex PCR, was used to amplify TCRbeta CDR3 regions from genomic DNA. The study's processing was this. Nucleated cell counts per sample were estimated from amplification of reference gene primers within the assay. To quantify the absolute abundance of each unique TCRbeta CDR3 rearrangement, sequence reads were collapsed and filtered. Productive Simpson clonality was computed per sample as the square root of Simpson's diversity index over productive rearrangements. As stored in TCRdb, this immuneACCESS dataset retains in-frame rearrangements with V and J assigned. A fraction of the clones does not appear; measured against another copy, unresolved V genes explain less than half of the discrepancy, and the remainder lacks a known reason. From that table come the V and J calls and clone size; the DNA was used to work out D and trimming. Recorded for this sample are under 300,000 clones; 88% of them occurred a single time. The biggest ten clones account for around 0.98% of the sample.

The sequence is built from TRBV15 and TRBJ1-6; the D gene cannot be resolved reliably. This clonotype was sampled from a woman in her 40s who had recovered from COVID-19. Sequenced material: peripheral blood. The CDR3 reads as follows: CATSRATRPSNSPLHF. The sequenced DNA is TGTGCCACCAGCAGGGCGACAAGGCCCTCTAATTCACCCCTCCACTTT.